This TCR beta chain appears in the sequencing data of a study of regulatory and conventional T cells in RAG deficiency (dated by TCRdb to between 2016 and 2019). In the study overall: To compare the diversity and composition of the repertoires of Treg, conventional CD4+ and CD8+ T cells between RAG-deficient patients and healthy controls, the study applied high-throughput TCR beta sequencing.

Repertoire analyses used roughly eight healthy control donors as the comparison group. Before genomic DNA extraction, CD8+ T cells without CD4 were isolated from blood. Study-wide findings and limitations: All patient T-cell subsets had shorter CDR3 lengths; Omenn syndrome patients showed >80% Treg-Tconv repertoire overlap at nucleotide and amino acid level. Compared with controls, Omenn syndrome and CID/AS patients had around 96-fold fewer unique TCR beta sequences in Treg cells, whereas the reduction in the other subsets was 7.5 to 10-fold. Some T-cell subset analyses were not done for some subjects. Compared with control T-cell subpopulations, RAG-deficient patients had much lower Shannon entropy and higher Simpson indices. In Omenn syndrome patients, sorted CD25-high CD127-low cells may represent peripherally activated cells rather than bona fide Treg cells.

Library method: the immunoSEQ multiplex PCR assay. Genomic DNA from the sorted T-cell subsets was used to amplify rearranged TCR beta chain products, which were then sequenced. In the original analysis: Shannon entropy and Simpson indices were used to measure the diversity of productive TCR beta rearrangements in each repertoire. To assess clonal expansion, the frequencies of the 100 most abundant productive TCR beta clonotypes were added up as a share of total reads. The TRB repertoires were scored with a self-reactivity index that is based on amino acid usage at CDR3beta positions 6 and 7. Repertoire analyses used two-way ANOVA; flow cytometric analyses used Student t or Mann-Whitney tests. The clones in this table, taken by TCRdb from immuneACCESS, are in-frame only. Not every clone is retained; where verified, under half of the shortfall comes from an unresolved V gene, and the cause of the rest is unknown. The V and J calls and the clone size are those of that table, but D and trimming were determined from the DNA. The sample profile shows around 31,000 clones; about nine tenths of them were found once. The top ten clonotypes cover approximately 5.1% of the sample.

To note about this clone: No cognate antigen has been identified for it. No base-level quality is on record; no much larger clone is a single base apart.

The same specimen was also included in a second study, on regulatory T cells. Per that second paper: The multiplex PCR used 52 forward TRBV primers and 13 reverse TRBJ primers, with assay-based and computational corrections for amplification bias. Restricted unique TRB V-J pairs and skewed V and J gene usage were observed in patient repertoires, most markedly in regulatory T cells. The study compared T-cell receptor beta repertoires of sorted regulatory, conventional CD4+ and CD8+ T cells between CD3G-deficient patients and healthy controls. Ficoll density separation was used to isolate peripheral blood mononuclear cells. CD3+ CD8+ CD4- T cells were isolated using a FACSAria cell sorter. Within the immunoSEQ assay, multiplex PCR amplified rearranged TRB loci from genomic DNA. TRB amplicons were sequenced using an Illumina HiSeq platform. Custom algorithms error-filtered the raw sequences and aligned the raw sequences to reference gene sequences, after which the immunoSEQ online tools were used for analysis. Productive and nonproductive TRB rearrangement frequencies were evaluated among both unique and total sequences. Group comparisons used t tests, Mann-Whitney tests or two-way ANOVA run in Prism software.

The sequence derives from a human donor in good health. The source material was CD8+ T cells sorted from blood.

The CDR3 here reads CASSSPTSGYEQYF. The nucleotides are TGTGCCAGCAGCTCCCCTACCTCAGGGTACGAGCAGTACTTC. The rearrangement combines TRBV13 with TRBJ2-7; the D gene is perhaps TRBD1, from 5 matching bases. Reading from cysteine to phenylalanine, the CDR3 counts 14 amino acids. Only the CDR3 portion is preserved as DNA: 42 bases, with reading frame beginning at the first base. Trimming costs V 4 bases and J 4 bases, and their ends lie 14 bases apart. From the germline V gene (reference sequence), CDR1 is PRHDT and CDR2 is FYEKMQ.